These 17 T cell receptor beta chains were all obtained from the same sample, sequenced in a study of regulatory T cells in long-lasting Graves disease. Time point reported: newly diagnosed GD, antithyroid drugs for less than 3 months. The TCR library was made from RNA extracted from PBMCs. CDR3 regions were amplified by Arm-PCR using iRepertoire HTBI primers to build TCR beta libraries. Each CDR3 protein gets one entry after TCRdb re-called the multiplex PCR reads with MiXCR. The repertoire holds a few hundred thousand distinct CDR3 sequences, 16% seen once, with less than 30% in the top ten. These data also featured in a second study, about T cells in Graves' hyperthyroidism and ophthalmopathy.

Source: peripheral blood mononuclear cells (PBMCs), taken at new diagnosis, from a patient treated with antithyroid drugs. These receptors came from a woman between 18 and 30 years old with Graves disease.

The chain carries TRBV10-1 and TRBJ2-3; a possible D gene is TRBD2 (6 bases). The CDR3 runs to 15 residues. Trimming took off 3 bases at V and 3 bases at J, with 13 bases between the two ends. From germline, CDR1 is WNHNN and CDR2 SYGVQD (reference sequence). This CDR3 is CASSETGAWTDTQYF. The CDR3 coding sequence is TGCGCCAGCAGTGAAACGGGAGCTTGGACAGATACGCAGTATTTT.

This clonotype was picked up a small number of times. The chain links TRBV10-1 to TRBJ1-4; weak D call: TRBD1 (5 bases). CDR1 is WNHNN and CDR2 is SYGVQD in the germline V gene (reference sequence). There are 13 residues in the CDR3. The V end was cut by 0 bases, the J end by 7 bases, with 6 bases between. Written as DNA, the CDR3 is TGCGCCAGCAGTGAGTCCACAGGTGAAAAACTGTTTTTT. Protein: CASSESTGEKLFF.

This clonotype was seen ten or more times. The CDR3 bases are TGTGCCAGCAGTTCGGACAGTCAGGGCGGCTACACCTTC. Translating gives CASSSDSQGGYTF. The V call is TRBV6-5, the J call TRBJ1-2; TRBD1 might be the D (6 bases). V was shortened by 4 bases and J by 8 bases, with 14 bases between the two germline ends. Looked up from germline, CDR1 is MNHEY and CDR2 is SVGAGI. CDR3 length: 13 amino acids.

In regard to this clonotype: A much larger clone differs by one base, so this may be a read error. The rearrangement uses TRBV7-6 and TRBJ2-7; 7 nucleotides agree with TRBD1. The CDR3 extends over 14 amino acids. Germline CDR1 SGHVS, CDR2 FNYEAQ. CDR3 in amino acids: CASSLDRGFDERYF. The CDR3 coding sequence is TGTGCCAGCAGCTTAGACAGGGGCTTCGACGAGCGGTACTTC.

For this clonotype: A much larger clone differs by one base, so this may be a read error. The chain employs TRBV12-3 or TRBV12-4 and TRBJ2-4; 9 bases match TRBD1. Trimming removed 5 bases from V and 3 bases from J; junction bases left unmatched: 8. CDR3 size: 16 residues. CDR3 DNA sequence: TGTGCCAGCAGTAATCGACAGGGGGGAGTCAAAAACATTCAGTACTTC. It is translated as CASSNRQGGVKNIQYF.

This clonotype was observed many times. The rearrangement uses TRBV11-2 and TRBJ2-1; the match to TRBD1 covers 8 bases. CDR3 length: 17 amino acids. Germline V gene data show CDR1 as SGHAT and CDR2 as FQNNGV. V lost 0 bases to trimming and J lost 12 bases; unmatched junction nucleotides: 16. Written as DNA, the CDR3 is TGTGCCAGCAGCTTAGATCGGGGCAGGGGGCAGGGGCGGGCGCAGTTCTTC. Residues: CASSLDRGRGQGRAQFF.

This clonotype has ten or more counts. The V call is TRBV28, the J call TRBJ2-3; D is unclear. CDR3 length: 15 amino acids. The V gene lost 10 bases and the J gene lost 2 bases, with 19 bases spanning the gap. Germline lookup yields CDR1 MDHEN and CDR2 SYDVKM. CDR3 DNA sequence: TGTGCCACCAGGCCGATGGGTGGGTCCACAGATACGCAGTATTTT. Its translation is CATRPMGGSTDTQYF.

This clonotype has more than one count but fewer than ten. The V and J genes are TRBV7-2 and TRBJ1-2, with 9 nucleotides matching TRBD1. The CDR3 sequence is 15 residues long. Germline CDR1 is SGHTA and CDR2 is FQGNSA. The trim removed 3 bases at V and 2 bases at J, leaving 4 bases unmatched. The CDR3 DNA reads as TGTGCCAGCAGCTTGGGACAGGGACTCAACTATGGCTACACCTTC. It encodes CASSLGQGLNYGYTF.

This clonotype appeared many times. The chain links TRBV30 to TRBJ2-7, with 8 bases matching TRBD1. The CDR3 loop spans 12 amino acids. CDR1 and CDR2 (germline): GTSNPN, SVGIG (reference sequence). V lost 4 bases, J lost 2 bases, and 1 base stayed unmatched. The CDR3 spells CAWNRGTYEQYF. In DNA form, the CDR3 reads TGTGCCTGGAACAGGGGGACCTACGAGCAGTACTTC.

V and J are TRBV29-1 and TRBJ2-3; TRBD1 aligns across 8 bases. The V gene end was trimmed by 3 bases and the J gene end by 3 bases; junction bases not matched to a gene: 8. The V gene's germline CDR1 is SQVTM and CDR2 ANQGSEA. This CDR3 comprises 15 residues. CDR3 in amino acids: CSVDSGTGGTDTQYF. CDR3 sequence (DNA): TGCAGCGTTGACTCCGGGACAGGAGGTACAGATACGCAGTATTTT.

The chain employs TRBV29-1 and TRBJ2-5, with TRBD1 as a possible D gene (6 bases). Judging by the DNA end, TRBJ2-1 fits better; the J call may be wrong. CDR1 and CDR2 (germline): SQVTM, ANQGSEA. CDR3 length: 13 amino acids. Here the CDR3 DNA reads TGCAGCGTCCTTACAGGGCGCTCCTACGAGCAGTTCTTC. It translates to CSVLTGRSYEQFF.

For this clonotype: No conserved phenylalanine or tryptophan is present at the end of the CDR3, so a read error is the likely explanation. The chain couples TRBV28 to TRBJ1-5, with 7 positions matching TRBD1. The CDR3 loop spans 14 amino acids. Germline-derived CDR1 and CDR2 are MDHEN and SYDVKM. Trimming cost V 6 bases and J 5 bases; bases outside gene matches: 7. The CDR3 protein is CASSPPGQHQPQHL. Written as DNA, the CDR3 is TGTGCCAGCAGCCCTCCGGGACAGCATCAGCCCCAGCATCTT.

At least ten counts were recorded for this clonotype. The chain is built from TRBV12-3 or TRBV12-4 and TRBJ2-7; TRBD2 matches 10 bases. After removal of 6 bases from V and 7 bases from J, the junction contained 12 bases not matched to a gene. The CDR3 covers 15 residues. CDR3 in DNA: TGTGCCAGCAGCCCCGGCGCAGCGGGAGGGAGAGAGCAGTACTTC. Its protein product is CASSPGAAGGREQYF.

This clonotype came up a few times. J is TRBJ2-1 and V is TRBV7-9; unclear D gene. V was cut by 5 bases and J by 9 bases, with 11 bases left in between. This CDR3 spans 12 amino acids. Germline V gene data show CDR1 as SEHNR and CDR2 as FQNEAQ (reference sequence). The CDR3 region is CASSREVIEQFF. CDR3 nucleotide sequence: TGTGCCAGCAGCCGAGAGGTTATTGAGCAGTTCTTC. Complete variable domain (other parts from reference TRBV7-9 and TRBJ2-1): DTGVSQNPRHKITKRGQNVTFRCDPISEHNRLYWYRQTLGQGPEFLTYFQNEAQLEKSRLLSDRFSAERPKGSFSTLEIQRTEQGDSAMYLCASSREVIEQFFGPGTRLTVL.

This clonotype has ten or more counts. The V call is TRBV28, the J call TRBJ1-2, with a possible D match to TRBD1 (5 bases). The CDR3 runs to 12 residues. Germline V gene lookup returns CDR1 MDHEN and CDR2 SYDVKM. Trimming took off 5 bases at V and 7 bases at J, with 11 bases between the two ends. The CDR3 loop reads CASSTGTPGYTF. CDR3 coding DNA: TGTGCCAGCAGTACCGGGACTCCTGGCTACACCTTC.

This sequence joins TRBV5-1 and TRBJ2-6, with D perhaps TRBD1 (6 bases). The ends were cut back, 4 bases at V and 0 bases at J, with 14 bases in the middle. The CDR3 has 17 amino acids. CDR1 is SGHRS and CDR2 is YFSETQ in the germline V gene. The CDR3 bases are TGCGCCAGCAGCCAGCAGGGGCCGGACTCTGGGGCCAACGTCCTGACTTTC. Residues: CASSQQGPDSGANVLTF.

This clonotype was seen many times. The chain has TRBV16 and TRBJ1-5; TRBD1 matches at 7 bases. Trimming at V came to 0 bases and at J to 1 base, leaving 9 bases not matched to a gene. CDR3 length equals 18 residues. Germline V gene sequence: CDR1 KGHSY, CDR2 FQNENV. The CDR3 DNA sequence: TGTGCCAGCAGCCAATCGGCAGGGGGTATTCGGAGCAATCAGCCCCAGCATTTT. This gives the protein CASSQSAGGIRSNQPQHF. Drawing the rest from reference TRBV16 and TRBJ1-5, the complete variable domain is GEEVAQTPKHLVRGEGQKAKLYCAPIKGHSYVFWYQQVLKNEFKFLISFQNENVFDETGMPKERFSAKCLPNSPCSLEIQATKLEDSAVYFCASSQSAGGIRSNQPQHFGDGTRLSIL.